Following are 19 T cell receptor beta chains from one sample sequenced in a study of cytomegalovirus exposure and HLA in healthy donors. Amplification used 60 Vbeta primers and 13 Jbeta primers. Sequenced by immunoSEQ multiplex PCR; TCRdb stores in-frame clones only, minus some. This sample has about 160,000 clones, with over 70% found just once. Source material: PBMCs. Source of these receptors: a woman aged 18-35 years in good health and CMV-seronegative.

The chain joins TRBV7-2 to TRBJ1-6; no clear D gene. V was trimmed by 3 bases and J by 7 bases, leaving 16 bases between them. From germline, CDR1 is SGHTA and CDR2 FQGNSA. The CDR3 covers 16 residues. CDR3 sequence (DNA): TGTGCCAGCAGCTTTTCCTTGAGAGGGAGAAATTCACCCCTCCACTTT. This encodes CASSFSLRGRNSPLHF.

The rearrangement joins TRBV6-5 to TRBJ1-2, with TRBD1 as a possible D gene (6 bases). The length of the CDR3 is 15 residues. Germline-derived CDR1 and CDR2 are MNHEY and SVGAGI. V lost 0 bases to trimming and J lost 2 bases, with 10 bases between them. The CDR3 coding sequence is TGTGCCAGCAGTTACTCGAACAGGGCCAACTATGGCTACACCTTC. Amino acid sequence: CASSYSNRANYGYTF.

The gene calls are TRBV7-9 and TRBJ1-6; D possibly corresponds to TRBD1 (5 bases). Germline CDR1 is SEHNR and CDR2 is FQNEAQ (reference sequence). With 0 bases removed from V and 8 bases from J, the gap between germline ends came to 8 bases. This CDR3 is 14 amino acids long. The CDR3 here is CASSLAPRDSPLHF. CDR3 in DNA: TGTGCCAGCAGCTTAGCGCCCAGGGATTCACCCCTCCACTTT.

V usage is TRBV6-6 and J usage is TRBJ2-7; 9 bases map to TRBD2. From germline, CDR1 is MNHNY and CDR2 SVGAGI (reference sequence). Losses at the gene ends were 6 bases for V and 4 bases for J; bases not matched to a gene: 7. This CDR3 is 14 amino acids long. The CDR3 loop reads CASSYSGGFYEQYF. DNA for the CDR3: TGTGCCAGCAGCTATAGCGGGGGTTTTTACGAGCAGTACTTC.

The genes are TRBV14 and TRBJ1-2; the D is unclear. The V end lost 4 bases, the J end lost 4 bases, and 13 bases lay between the germline ends. The V gene's germline CDR1 is SGHDN and CDR2 FVKESK. The CDR3 is made up of 14 amino acids. CDR3 loop: CASSPGNSIYGYTF. The CDR3 DNA reads as TGTGCCAGCAGCCCGGGGAACAGCATCTATGGCTACACCTTC.

The genes are TRBV11-3 and TRBJ2-3; D unclear. From germline, CDR1 is SGHNT and CDR2 YENEEA. The CDR3 is made up of 15 amino acids. V lost 4 bases and J 4 bases, leaving 15 bases between the germline ends. The CDR3 nucleotides are TGTGCCAGCAGCTACGGCGGCAGAGCAGCAGATACGCAGTATTTT. As protein: CASSYGGRAADTQYF.

This clone has only one observation. The rearrangement joins TRBV6-5 to TRBJ2-7; the D gene is possibly TRBD1 (6 bases). This CDR3 region has 14 residues. Trimming left V 7 bases short and J 3 bases short, with 16 bases between. Germline assignment: CDR1 MNHEY and CDR2 SVGAGI. CDR3 sequence: CASKPGVSNYEQYF. The CDR3 DNA reads TGTGCCAGCAAGCCAGGGGTTTCGAACTACGAGCAGTACTTC.

This rearrangement joins TRBV10-3 to TRBJ1-2, with 9 bases fitting TRBD1. Trimming at V came to 10 bases and at J to 7 bases, leaving 13 bases not matched to a gene. From germline, CDR1 is ENHRY and CDR2 SYGVKD. The CDR3 runs to 14 residues. The CDR3 DNA reads as TGTGCCACCCTTCTGCGGACAGGGGTGTTTGGCTACACCTTC. Amino acids: CATLLRTGVFGYTF.

The gene calls are TRBV28 and TRBJ1-1, with D hard to call. CDR3 size: 13 residues. V lost 0 bases and J 8 bases, leaving 10 bases between the germline ends. The germline CDR1 and CDR2 sequences are MDHEN and SYDVKM. The CDR3 DNA sequence: TGTGCCAGCAGTTTATGGGCCAGGTCGGAAGCTTTCTTT. Its protein product is CASSLWARSEAFF.

The chain combines TRBV29-1 with TRBJ1-2; D is undetermined. The CDR3 consists of 12 residues. Germline CDR1 SQVTM, CDR2 ANQGSEA. Trimming pared 0 bases from V and 4 bases from J, leaving 6 bases between. The CDR3 DNA sequence: TGCAGCGTTGAAGACTTTTCCTATGGCTACACCTTC. The encoded protein is CSVEDFSYGYTF.

This chain joins TRBV19 and TRBJ2-2; 10 bases align to TRBD1. The CDR3 sequence is 17 residues long. Germline V CDR1 and CDR2: LNHDA, SQIVND (reference sequence). After removal of 3 bases from V and 5 bases from J, the junction contained 9 bases not matched to a gene. CDR3 region: CASSIPFPGQGTGELFF. Written as DNA, the CDR3 is TGTGCCAGTAGTATCCCCTTCCCGGGACAGGGGACCGGGGAGCTGTTTTTT.

This clone has only a few counts. The chain recombines TRBV5-1 with TRBJ2-7; TRBD1 is a possible D gene (5 bases). Germline CDR1 reads SGHRS; CDR2 reads YFSETQ. There are 14 residues in the CDR3. The germline V and J ends were trimmed by 1 base and 5 bases, with 13 bases remaining between them. The CDR3 reads CASSLSPRQNEQYF. The CDR3 DNA is TGCGCCAGCAGCTTGTCCCCCCGACAGAACGAGCAGTACTTC.

The genes are TRBV25-1 and TRBJ2-3; 8 positions match TRBD2. This CDR3 comprises 18 residues. V lost 1 base to trimming and J lost 0 bases; unmatched junction nucleotides: 9. Germline-derived CDR1 and CDR2 are MGHDK and SYGVNS. The CDR3 DNA follows: TGTGCCAGCAGTGAATTGAGGAGGATAGCGGGGAGCACAGATACGCAGTATTTT. It encodes CASSELRRIAGSTDTQYF.

This clone was counted between two and nine times. The V and J genes are TRBV28 and TRBJ1-2; 7 nucleotides align to TRBD1. The J segment lost 4 bases and the V segment lost 5 bases, leaving 16 bases of the junction unmatched. Germline V gene lookup returns CDR1 MDHEN and CDR2 SYDVKM. This CDR3 comprises 17 residues. The CDR3 sequence is CASSPTGDLRVSYGYTF. The CDR3, as DNA: TGTGCCAGCAGTCCCACAGGGGACCTAAGGGTTTCCTATGGCTACACCTTC.

This sequence joins TRBV23-1 and TRBJ2-3, with TRBD2 matching 9 bases. TRBV23-1 is recorded as an ORF, its role being uncertain. The ends lost 11 bases at V and 3 bases at J; junction bases unmatched: 9. The CDR3 contains 14 residues. The CDR3 region has the DNA TGCGCCTCCGGCTTTAGCGGGGGAACAGATACGCAGTATTTT. It encodes CASGFSGGTDTQYF.

This chain joins TRBV28 and TRBJ1-2, with D possibly TRBD1 on 6 matching bases. The V gene's germline CDR1 is MDHEN and CDR2 SYDVKM. V lost 6 bases and J 4 bases, leaving 12 bases between the germline ends. There are 13 residues in the CDR3. CDR3 loop: CASRATGTYGYTF. CDR3 coding DNA: TGTGCCAGCAGGGCAACAGGGACCTATGGCTACACCTTC.

The chain uses TRBV2 and TRBJ1-1; no reliable D call. There are 13 residues in the CDR3. V lost 4 bases, J lost 3 bases, and 9 bases lay in between. Germline assignment: CDR1 SNHLY and CDR2 FYNNEI. CDR3: CASSVQPYTEAFF. The CDR3 bases are TGTGCCAGCAGTGTACAGCCATACACTGAAGCTTTCTTT.

The gene calls are TRBV5-1 and TRBJ1-1; D is unclear. The length of the CDR3 is 16 residues. CDR1 SGHRS and CDR2 YFSETQ come from the germline V gene. Trimming cost V 4 bases and J 2 bases, with 18 bases left between them. CDR3 nucleotides: TGCGCCAGCAGCCTCACCGGTACTATCCTTAACACTGAAGCTTTCTTT. Translated: CASSLTGTILNTEAFF.

This sequence joins TRBV28 and TRBJ2-3; 8 nucleotides line up with TRBD2. The CDR3 is 13 residues long. J gave up 6 bases and V 6 bases, and 5 bases lay outside the gene matches. Germline assignment: CDR1 MDHEN and CDR2 SYDVKM. This CDR3 reads CASRTGGADTQYF. CDR3 coding DNA: TGTGCCAGCAGAACGGGAGGGGCGGATACGCAGTATTTT. Combining the CDR3 with reference TRBV28 and TRBJ2-3 gives the whole variable domain DVKVTQSSRYLVKRTGEKVFLECVQDMDHENMFWYRQDPGLGLRLIYFSYDVKMKEKGDIPEGYSVSREKKERFSLILESASTNQTSMYLCASRTGGADTQYFGPGTRLTVL.